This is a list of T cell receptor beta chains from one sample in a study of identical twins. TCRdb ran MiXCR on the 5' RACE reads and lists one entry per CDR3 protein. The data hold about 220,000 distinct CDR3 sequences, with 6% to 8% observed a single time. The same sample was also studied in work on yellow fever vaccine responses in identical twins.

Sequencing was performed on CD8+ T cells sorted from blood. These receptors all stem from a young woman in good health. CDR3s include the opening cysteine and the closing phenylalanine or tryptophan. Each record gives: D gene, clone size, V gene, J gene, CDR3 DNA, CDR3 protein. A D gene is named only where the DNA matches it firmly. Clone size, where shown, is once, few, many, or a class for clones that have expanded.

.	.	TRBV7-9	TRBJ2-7	TGTGCCAGCAGCTTGCGATCGGGGACGCCCCTCGAGCAGTACTTC	CASSLRSGTPLEQYF
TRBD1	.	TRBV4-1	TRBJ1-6	TGCGCCAGCAGCCAACCGGGACAGTCGAATTCACCCCTCCACTTT	CASSQPGQSNSPLHF
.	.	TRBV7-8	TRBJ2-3	TGTGCCAGCAGCGCCCAGACAGGCGCTAGCACAGATACGCAGTATTTT	CASSAQTGASTDTQYF
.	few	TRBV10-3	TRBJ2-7	TGTGCCATCAGTGAGGAGTGGGAGGCCCCCTACGAGCAGTACTTC	CAISEEWEAPYEQYF
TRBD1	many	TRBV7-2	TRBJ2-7	TGTGCCAGCAGCTTCCAGGGGGCGTCCTACGAGCAGTACTTC	CASSFQGASYEQYF
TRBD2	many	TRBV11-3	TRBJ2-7	TGTGCCAGCAGCCCCCGGGGGGGCTACGAGCAGTACTTC	CASSPRGGYEQYF
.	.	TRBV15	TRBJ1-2	TGTGCCACCAGCAGAGATAGGGGGATGACAAGTGGCTACACCTTC	CATSRDRGMTSGYTF
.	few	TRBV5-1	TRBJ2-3	TGCGCCAGCAGCTCGAGGATTGCGACAGATACGCAGTATTTT	CASSSRIATDTQYF
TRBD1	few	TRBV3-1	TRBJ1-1	TGTGCCAGCAGCCGATGGGACAGTAAACGATCGACTGAAGCTTTCTTT	CASSRWDSKRSTEAFF
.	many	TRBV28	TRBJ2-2	TGTGCCAGCAGGGAGGGGTACGGGGAGCTGTTTTTT	CASREGYGELFF
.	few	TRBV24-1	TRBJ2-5	TGTGCCACCAGTGACCGTTTTGAGGACGGAACCCAGTACTTC	CATSDRFEDGTQYF
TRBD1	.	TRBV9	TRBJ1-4	TGTGCCAGCAGCGTAGAGGGACAGAGTAATGAAAAACTGTTTTTT	CASSVEGQSNEKLFF
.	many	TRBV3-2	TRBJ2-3	.	CASSQDVNFGGGTDTQYF
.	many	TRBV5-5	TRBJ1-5	TGTGCCAGCAGCTTTCTTCCCCAAGGCAATCAGCCCCAGCATTTT	CASSFLPQGNQPQHF